What follows is one T cell receptor (beta chain) and its context. This CDR3 has 15 amino acids. Per the germline V gene, CDR1 is LNHDA and CDR2 is SQIVND (reference sequence). J was trimmed by 5 bases and V by 3 bases; bases with no gene match: 5. These data belong to a study of control samples from healthy donors and cancer patients. The data were produced by immunoSEQ multiplex PCR, yet TCRdb's version contains in-frame clones alone and is incomplete. The table lists roughly 130,000 clones, around nine tenths of them singletons. The chain links TRBV19 to TRBJ2-3, with 10 bases lining up with TRBD2. The source material was blood. The source of this sequence is a man between 18 and 35 years old in good health. CDR3 DNA: TGTGCCAGTAGTATCACTAGCGGGATCGGAGATACGCAGTATTTT. Residues: CASSITSGIGDTQYF. The full variable domain, its missing parts supplied by reference TRBV19 and TRBJ2-3, is DGGITQSPKYLFRKEGQNVTLSCEQNLNHDAMYWYRQDPGQGLRLIYYSQIVNDFQKGDIAEGYSVSREKKESFPLTVTSAQKNPTAFYLCASSITSGIGDTQYFGPGTRLTVL.